What follows is one T cell receptor beta chain and its context. Its cognate antigen has yet to be identified. No per-base quality is available; no much larger clone lies one base away. The entry originates in a study of cytotoxic CD8 clonotypes in ibrutinib-treated CLL (dated by TCRdb to the early 2020s). About the full investigation: The cohort was composed of around twelve relapsed/refractory and roughly 16 treatment-naive patients; IGHV unmutated status was identified in about 17 patients. Responses were partial in some 24 patients and complete in 2; after median around 66 months follow-up, about 14 stayed in remission and approximately twelve progressed. Samples at response were collected after a median of about 12 months of treatment, with a range of about 6 to 40 months. On average, each sample had hundreds of thousands of productive templates and 100,000 or so productive rearrangements. Of the approximately 87 participants in the trial, roughly 25 had longitudinal samples available. Cryopreserved peripheral blood mononuclear cells were collected before treatment, at response, and at either disease progression or sustained remission. All remission and progressive disease samples were collected while patients were still receiving ibrutinib. General conclusions and limits of the study: An increase in clonality was observed at ibrutinib response, with clonality remaining stable during sustained remission and falling back toward baseline at progression. Baseline clonality was found to be higher than that of age-matched healthy donors and was strongly correlated with circulating CD8+ T-cell counts. Lymph node repertoires were not examined, and the timing of sampling was not matched between patients in sustained remission and those whose disease progressed. Public clonotypes were rare and either shrank or stayed stable during treatment, and the rise in clonality at ibrutinib response reflected expansion of private clonotypes.

Per the publication, the time point label means: 12 months on ibrutinib. For TCR beta library preparation, 1.5 to 2 micrograms of genomic DNA were extracted from the cryopreserved PBMCs. Longitudinal blood samples from CLL patients receiving ibrutinib monotherapy were subjected to high-throughput TCR beta sequencing. Patients were enrolled in a phase 2 open-label single-center ibrutinib monotherapy trial. Each clonotype received, on average, about 9.7x coverage in deep resolution sequencing performed on a MiSeq, where the target depth lay between 1 in 1 million and 1 in 200,000 T cells. The immunoSEQ hsTCRB Kit was used to generate TCR beta libraries. The study's own analysis went as follows. The data were analyzed with ImmunoSEQ Analyzer and ImmunoSEQ Data Assistant, and V, D and J gene assignments followed IMGT definitions. Clonality, which ranges from 0 to 1, was calculated as one minus the normalized Shannon entropy of productive rearrangement frequencies. Only overrepresented clonotypes making up at least 0.05% of the repertoire of each patient were included in the public clonotype analysis. Approximately 13 age-matched healthy donor repertoires from immuneACCESS served as clonality controls. TCRdb holds this immuneACCESS table with in-frame rearrangements only. Some clones are missing; in checked studies, unresolved V genes explain under half, and the rest has no known cause. V and J calls and clone size are as listed in that table; D and trimming were resolved from the DNA. The sample table contains about 68,000 clones; only one count was recorded for about 63% of them. The ten most abundant clones make up 5.7% of the sample.

At the junction V is shortened by 5 bases and J by 9 bases; bases outside the gene matches: 10. CDR1 and CDR2 are read off the germline V gene as SNHLY and FYNNEI. The CDR3 measures 14 amino acids from cysteine to phenylalanine. The CDR3 DNA has 42 bases and is translated from base 1. The TCR was taken from a human donor with chronic lymphocytic leukemia. The material sequenced was PBMCs, taken after 12 months of ibrutinib treatment. The sequence is built from TRBV2 and TRBJ2-7, and 10 junction bases match TRBD1. The CDR3 region: CASSSDRGVGWQYF. The nucleotide sequence is given as TGTGCCAGCAGTTCGGACAGGGGGGTTGGGTGGCAGTACTTC.